This T cell receptor beta chain was observed in a study of T cell responses to AZD1222 COVID-19 vaccine. Study in general: Combined were second doses at about 4 or about 12 weeks. Study-wide results and caveats: Possibly, clonal diversity was underestimated; donors were largely white British and included more females. Distributed over spike, vaccine-associated CD4 TCRs predominated at 160-218 and 743-854.

This clone was counted a few times. Its specificity is not known. This CDR3 spans 13 amino acids. Unmatched junction bases numbered 8, after V lost 9 bases and J lost 4 bases. In germline, CDR1 is ENHRY, CDR2 SYGVKD. Using immunoSEQ multiplex PCR, the repertoire was profiled, and TCRdb retains in-frame clones only, with some absent. The sample carries some 130,000 clones, more than 80% recorded once. This TCR was sampled from an adult in good health. The sample consisted of peripheral blood, taken on day 0 of AZD1222 vaccination. The J gene is TRBJ1-1, the V gene TRBV10-3, with 7 bases matching TRBD1. The CDR3 loop reads CAIGREGATEAFF. In nucleotides, the CDR3 is TGTGCCATTGGACGGGAGGGGGCCACTGAAGCTTTCTTT.